A selection of T cell receptor beta chains follows, all from one sample in a study of graft-versus-host responses after intestinal transplantation. Data came from immunoSEQ multiplex PCR; TCRdb stores just in-frame clones and leaves some out. Of under 30,000 clones listed, more than 70% are singletons. Sequenced here: ileum tissue, sampled 98 days after intestinal transplantation. The receptors come from a human patient who received an intestinal transplant, so some T cells may come from the graft donor. Both conserved end residues are trimmed from each CDR3.

v_gene: TRBV4-2; j_gene: TRBJ1-5; CDR3aa: ASSQQTGANQPQH
v_gene: TRBV29-1; j_gene: TRBJ1-4; CDR3aa: SVLQKVGEKLF
v_gene: TRBV4-1; j_gene: TRBJ1-6; CDR3aa: ASSPIQGDHNSPLH
v_gene: TRBV11-1; j_gene: TRBJ1-1; CDR3aa: ASSLGRMNTEAF
v_gene: TRBV5-4; j_gene: TRBJ1-3; CDR3aa: ASSLGGKGSSGNTIY
v_gene: TRBV7-9; j_gene: TRBJ2-7; CDR3aa: ASSPGLNTRYEQY
v_gene: TRBV30; j_gene: TRBJ2-7; CDR3aa: AWSVNILATEQY
v_gene: TRBV7-9; j_gene: TRBJ2-2; CDR3aa: ASSLGRTGATGELF
v_gene: TRBV18; j_gene: TRBJ1-1; CDR3aa: ASSTVSVGLEAF
v_gene: TRBV11-3; j_gene: TRBJ2-7; CDR3aa: ASSLDWGLY
v_gene: TRBV27; j_gene: TRBJ2-7; CDR3aa: ASSLSGLYYEQY
v_gene: TRBV5-1; j_gene: TRBJ2-7; CDR3aa: ASSYGESSYEQY
v_gene: TRBV4-1; j_gene: TRBJ1-2; CDR3aa: ASSQIGIINQGNYGYT
v_gene: TRBV9; j_gene: TRBJ2-1; CDR3aa: ASSVGLAGYNEQF
v_gene: TRBV11-2; j_gene: TRBJ1-2; CDR3aa: ASSLDPRQILYGYT
v_gene: TRBV19; j_gene: TRBJ1-5; CDR3aa: ASSKGPRGPIRAGAQPQH
v_gene: TRBV5-4; j_gene: TRBJ1-1; CDR3aa: ASSLGVAEAF
v_gene: TRBV7-9; j_gene: TRBJ1-1; CDR3aa: ASSPGTNTEAF
v_gene: TRBV25-1; j_gene: TRBJ2-6; CDR3aa: ASAPTAHSGANVLT
v_gene: TRBV21-1; j_gene: TRBJ1-5; CDR3aa: ASKQKSNQPQH
v_gene: TRBV10-3; j_gene: TRBJ1-3; CDR3aa: AIREWSSGNTIY
v_gene: TRBV5-4; j_gene: TRBJ1-1; CDR3aa: ASSPRGLRDTEAF
v_gene: TRBV7-7; j_gene: TRBJ1-1; CDR3aa: ASSVTGGVASEAF
v_gene: TRBV11-3; j_gene: TRBJ2-3; CDR3aa: ASSLGRGTDTQY
v_gene: TRBV6-5; j_gene: TRBJ2-1; CDR3aa: ASSYSGGPNNEQF
v_gene: TRBV2; j_gene: TRBJ2-1; CDR3aa: ASSAAAGKSGKFINEQF
v_gene: TRBV6-1; j_gene: TRBJ2-7; CDR3aa: ASSHNKPYEQY
v_gene: TRBV5-4; j_gene: TRBJ2-3; CDR3aa: ASSGATDTQY
v_gene: TRBV10-1; j_gene: TRBJ1-1; CDR3aa: ASSVGQNTEAF
v_gene: TRBV7-3; j_gene: TRBJ2-2; CDR3aa: ASIGLAGLIYTGELF
v_gene: TRBV4-1; j_gene: TRBJ1-1; CDR3aa: ASSQVARDTRWAF
v_gene: TRBV25-1; j_gene: TRBJ1-4; CDR3aa: ASSDWATNEKLF
v_gene: TRBV5-1; j_gene: TRBJ2-1; CDR3aa: ASSPRTGGGNEQF
v_gene: TRBV5-1; j_gene: TRBJ1-6; CDR3aa: ASSLYSPFSGSTLH
v_gene: TRBV5-1; j_gene: TRBJ1-3; CDR3aa: ASSLGSVGQGIGSGNTIY
v_gene: TRBV25-1; j_gene: TRBJ2-2; CDR3aa: ASSERRGNTGELF
v_gene: TRBV7-8; j_gene: TRBJ2-2; CDR3aa: ASSLDPPSGGMTGELF
v_gene: TRBV10-3; j_gene: TRBJ2-3; CDR3aa: ALARGADTDTQY
v_gene: TRBV5-1; j_gene: TRBJ1-2; CDR3aa: ASSLTVNPRGGYT
v_gene: TRBV4-1; j_gene: TRBJ1-1; CDR3aa: ASSQENVNTEAF
v_gene: TRBV5-6; j_gene: TRBJ2-2; CDR3aa: ASSLGPGLAGSGELF
v_gene: TRBV6-1; j_gene: TRBJ2-1; CDR3aa: ASTPRDYEQF
v_gene: TRBV2; j_gene: TRBJ2-7; CDR3aa: AGTRDGAGEQY
v_gene: TRBV19; j_gene: TRBJ2-7; CDR3aa: ASSERTYYEQY
v_gene: TRBV5-1; j_gene: TRBJ1-5; CDR3aa: ASSLGDNSNQPQH
v_gene: TRBV4-3; j_gene: TRBJ2-7; CDR3aa: ASSQFYGGLYEQY
v_gene: TRBV7-9; j_gene: TRBJ1-1; CDR3aa: ASSSTGVNTEAF
v_gene: TRBV14; j_gene: TRBJ1-1; CDR3aa: ASSPPGQGSVF
v_gene: TRBV19; j_gene: TRBJ2-7; CDR3aa: ASSIGPAYEQY
v_gene: TRBV27; j_gene: TRBJ2-7; CDR3aa: ASRTSGTGLDEQY
v_gene: TRBV7-2; j_gene: TRBJ2-7; CDR3aa: ASSLRAGRSYEQY
v_gene: TRBV7-9; j_gene: TRBJ1-3; CDR3aa: ASSLVQASGNTIY
v_gene: TRBV9; j_gene: TRBJ2-5; CDR3aa: ASGDRGPGETQY
v_gene: TRBV11-3; j_gene: TRBJ2-3; CDR3aa: ASSGGATDTQY
v_gene: TRBV15; j_gene: TRBJ1-4; CDR3aa: ATSKGDRRGEKLF
v_gene: TRBV5-1; j_gene: TRBJ2-2; CDR3aa: ASSRRGEYTGELF
v_gene: TRBV7-9; j_gene: TRBJ1-4; CDR3aa: ASSLDRISGEREKLF